Below, 27 T cell receptor beta chains from the same sample are listed, as sequenced in a study of regulatory T cells in long-lasting Graves disease listed by TCRdb under 2021. Libraries were built with multiplex PCR. Sequencing took place on an Illumina HiSeq 4000. iRepertoire HTBI primers and Arm-PCR amplification of CDR3 regions were used to construct TCR beta libraries. TCRdb handled the public reads itself, with Q25 trimming in fastp and clone calling in MiXCR, and kept productive beta chains. Entries that share a CDR3 protein sequence are merged under the most common genes and DNA. Present in this sample are about 540,000 distinct CDR3 sequences, 13% of which were seen just once. The top ten clones comprise over 7.5% of the sample. Taken with the paper, the label for time point translates to: newly diagnosed GD, antithyroid drugs for less than 3 months. For both TCR sequencing and RNA sequencing, RNA was extracted from PBMCs in TRIzol.

These data also featured in a second study, about T cells in Graves' hyperthyroidism and ophthalmopathy.

The source was peripheral blood mononuclear cells (PBMCs), collected at new diagnosis, from a patient treated with antithyroid drugs. Receptor source: a man under 40 with Graves disease. Donor details come from another sample of the same person, matched by shared clones.

This clonotype showed up many times. V usage is TRBV19 and J usage is TRBJ2-5; D is tentatively TRBD1 or TRBD2 (5 bases each). This CDR3 has 15 amino acids. CDR1 and CDR2 (germline): LNHDA, SQIVND (reference sequence). Trimming stripped 7 bases from V and 5 bases from J, with 20 bases between. The DNA for the CDR3 is TGTGCCAGTACCGAGTCGGGGCGTCAGTTGGAGACCCAGTACTTC. Protein product: CASTESGRQLETQYF.

In its sample, this clonotype was seen a few times. The J gene is TRBJ2-5, the V gene TRBV18; a possible D gene is TRBD2 (5 bases). The CDR3 sequence is 16 residues long. The germline V gene encodes CDR1 KGHSH and CDR2 LQKENI. V gave up 3 bases and J gave up 2 bases, with 16 bases separating them. The CDR3 nucleotides are TGTGCCAGCTCACCCCAAATGGCTAGCTTTCAAGAGACCCAGTACTTC. Translation gives CASSPQMASFQETQYF. Full variable domain (remainder filled in from reference TRBV18 and TRBJ2-5): NAGVMQNPRHLVRRRGQEARLRCSPMKGHSHVYWYRQLPEEGLKFMVYLQKENIIDESGMPKERFSAEFPKEGPSILRIQQVVRGDSAAYFCASSPQMASFQETQYFGPGTRLLVL.

This clonotype has a count of ten or more. This chain connects TRBV11-2 to TRBJ2-7; D may be TRBD1 (5 bases). V was trimmed by 4 bases and J by 5 bases, leaving 18 bases between them. Germline lookup yields CDR1 SGHAT and CDR2 FQNNGV. The CDR3 spans 15 residues. The CDR3 coding sequence is TGTGCCAGCAGCTCCCTCCTCCTGGGGCCCCACGAGCAGTACTTC. Encoded protein: CASSSLLLGPHEQYF.

CDR3 region: CASRGLAGVYQETQYF. The DNA of the CDR3 is TGTGCCAGCAGGGGACTAGCGGGAGTGTACCAAGAGACCCAGTACTTC. The rearrangement uses TRBV2 and TRBJ2-5; 14 nucleotides agree with TRBD2. V lost 6 bases, J lost 0 bases, and 3 bases stayed unmatched. CDR1 is SNHLY and CDR2 is FYNNEI in the germline V gene. The CDR3 contains 16 residues.

This clonotype was counted ten times or more. The chain recombines TRBV30 with TRBJ2-7; D not resolved. The V gene's germline CDR1 is GTSNPN and CDR2 SVGIG (reference sequence). Trimming stripped 4 bases from V and 3 bases from J, with 16 bases between. There are 14 residues in the CDR3. CDR3: CAWTPGSRVYEQYF. CDR3 in DNA: TGTGCCTGGACCCCCGGGTCTAGAGTCTACGAGCAGTACTTC.

The chain recombines TRBV15 with TRBJ1-6; D perhaps matches TRBD1 (5 bases). The V gene lost 7 bases and the J gene lost 7 bases, with 23 bases spanning the gap. CDR1 is LNHNV, CDR2 YYDKDF, per germline (reference sequence). The length of the CDR3 is 17 residues. For the CDR3, the DNA is TGTGCCACCAAGAACCTCTTCGGGGGAACACAAAATTCACCCCTCCACTTT. Translating gives CATKNLFGGTQNSPLHF.

This clonotype has ten or more counts. The chain carries TRBV10-3 and TRBJ2-7; perhaps TRBD2 as D (6 bases). The CDR3 runs to 13 residues. Germline assignment: CDR1 ENHRY and CDR2 SYGVKD. The germline V and J ends were trimmed by 4 bases and 3 bases, with 10 bases remaining between them. In nucleotides, the CDR3 is TGTGCCATCAGTGCTGGGGGGATCTACGAGCAGTACTTC. Residues: CAISAGGIYEQYF.

Ten or more counts support this clonotype. The J gene is TRBJ2-5, the V gene TRBV12-3 or TRBV12-4; D gene uncertain. V was shortened by 6 bases and J by 5 bases, with 22 bases between the two germline ends. CDR3 length equals 16 residues. CDR3 loop: CASSPNVGSVAETQYF. The DNA of the CDR3 is TGTGCCAGCAGCCCCAATGTAGGAAGCGTGGCGGAGACCCAGTACTTC.

This clonotype was detected only a few times. CDR3 coding DNA: TGCGCCAGCAGCTTGGATCGACAGGGTTGGGTGAACACTGAAGCTTTCTTT. Protein product: CASSLDRQGWVNTEAFF. The genes are TRBV5-1 and TRBJ1-1; 7 bases line up with TRBD1. V was pared by 0 bases and J by 0 bases, with 8 bases of the junction left unmatched. This CDR3 spans 17 amino acids. CDR1 SGHRS and CDR2 YFSETQ come from the germline V gene.

The rearrangement uses TRBV20-1 and TRBJ2-7, with TRBD2 matching 7 bases. Germline V CDR1 and CDR2: DFQATT, SNEGSKA (reference sequence). This CDR3 contains 14 residues. With V trimmed by 3 bases and J by 7 bases, 12 bases remained unmatched. CDR3 amino acids: CSASTSAGRWEQYF. The CDR3 coding sequence is TGCAGTGCTAGCACTAGCGCGGGGCGATGGGAGCAGTACTTC.

This clonotype appeared many times. The V and J genes are TRBV30 and TRBJ2-1; D not resolved. Trimming shortened V by 0 bases and J by 2 bases, and 11 bases separated the two germline ends. The CDR3 is 15 residues long. The V gene's germline CDR1 is GTSNPN and CDR2 SVGIG (reference sequence). CDR3 sequence reads: CAWSVDVSPYNEQFF. The CDR3 region has the DNA TGTGCCTGGAGTGTAGATGTCAGCCCCTACAATGAGCAGTTCTTC.

This clonotype was counted many times. The J gene is TRBJ2-1, the V gene TRBV27, with D possibly matching TRBD2 (6 bases). The CDR3 totals 15 residues. Germline CDR1 and CDR2: MNHEY and SMNVEV (reference sequence). V lost 3 bases and J 4 bases, leaving 13 bases between the germline ends. CDR3 nucleotides: TGTGCCAGCAGTTTTAGCGGATCTAATTACAATGAGCAGTTCTTC. Amino acid sequence: CASSFSGSNYNEQFF.

This clonotype was seen many times. A much larger clone lies a single base off, so this may be a read error. This chain connects TRBV13 to TRBJ1-1, with D unclear. Germline CDR1 and CDR2: PRHDT and FYEKMQ (reference sequence). This CDR3 is built from 11 residues. V lost 1 base and J 6 bases, leaving 3 bases between the germline ends. The CDR3 DNA reads as TGTGCCAGCAGCTTAGTTTCTGAAGCTTTCTTT. It specifies CASSLVSEAFF.

This clonotype was observed many times. The chain couples TRBV4-1 to TRBJ2-1; TRBD2 is a possible D gene (6 bases). This CDR3 spans 17 amino acids. V lost 2 bases to trimming and J lost 3 bases, with 17 bases between them. CDR1 is MGHRA, CDR2 YSYEKL, per germline. CDR3 in amino acids: CASSQTLLRDDYNEQFF. CDR3 nucleotide sequence: TGCGCCAGCAGCCAAACCCTTTTGCGGGACGACTACAATGAGCAGTTCTTC.

The chain is built from TRBV18 and TRBJ2-1; D call uncertain. The germline V gene encodes CDR1 KGHSH and CDR2 LQKENI. V lost 0 bases, J lost 4 bases, and 10 bases lay in between. CDR3 length: 15 amino acids. CDR3 coding DNA: TGTGCCAGCTCACCACCTGCCCGGGTGTACAATGAGCAGTTCTTC. As protein: CASSPPARVYNEQFF. Using reference TRBV18 and TRBJ2-1 for the parts outside the CDR3, the full variable domain is NAGVMQNPRHLVRRRGQEARLRCSPMKGHSHVYWYRQLPEEGLKFMVYLQKENIIDESGMPKERFSAEFPKEGPSILRIQQVVRGDSAAYFCASSPPARVYNEQFFGPGTRLTVL.

This clonotype was observed many times. The chain is built from TRBV12-3 or TRBV12-4 and TRBJ2-3; 10 bases match TRBD2. The CDR3 has 18 amino acids. V lost 2 bases, J lost 3 bases, and 11 bases stayed unmatched. This CDR3 is CASSLPSGSFEGTDTQYF. CDR3 sequence (DNA): TGTGCCAGCAGTTTACCTAGCGGGAGTTTTGAGGGGACAGATACGCAGTATTTT.

This clonotype was found many times. This chain uses TRBV2 with TRBJ1-1, with D unresolved. The V gene's germline CDR1 is SNHLY and CDR2 FYNNEI. The V end was cut by 5 bases, the J end by 10 bases, with 14 bases between. This CDR3 is 12 amino acids long. CDR3 loop: CASSKDRPPAFF. As DNA, the CDR3 is TGTGCCAGCAGTAAGGACCGGCCGCCAGCTTTCTTT.

At least ten counts were recorded for this clonotype. The chain is built from TRBV6-1 and TRBJ2-1; D gene unclear. The CDR3 runs 17 residues. CDR1 and CDR2 from the germline V gene are MNHNS and SASEGT. V lost 5 bases, J lost 5 bases, and 22 bases lay in between. The CDR3 here is CASSPYSYLDDDNEQFF. The CDR3, as DNA: TGTGCCAGCAGTCCCTACTCGTATTTGGACGATGACAATGAGCAGTTCTTC.

This clonotype was observed many times. The chain links TRBV27 to TRBJ2-7, with D perhaps matching TRBD2 (6 bases). V was trimmed by 1 base and J by 2 bases, leaving 9 bases between them. The V gene's germline CDR1 is MNHEY and CDR2 SMNVEV (reference sequence). The CDR3 runs to 14 residues. The CDR3 region is CASSLYPGAYEQYF. The CDR3 coding sequence is TGTGCCAGCAGTTTATACCCGGGGGCCTACGAGCAGTACTTC.

This clonotype was observed a handful of times. This sequence joins TRBV13 and TRBJ1-2, with D possibly matching TRBD1 (5 bases). V was pared by 6 bases and J by 2 bases, with 19 bases between. The CDR3 extends over 16 amino acids. CDR1 is PRHDT, CDR2 FYEKMQ, per germline (reference sequence). The DNA of the CDR3 is TGTGCCAGCAGAGATTCCTCCGGGACTCCGAACTATGGCTACACCTTC. This sequence encodes CASRDSSGTPNYGYTF.

The chain combines TRBV20-1 with TRBJ2-1, with unresolved D. V lost 0 bases, J lost 8 bases, and 8 bases lay in between. CDR1 and CDR2 (germline): DFQATT, SNEGSKA (reference sequence). This CDR3 has 12 residues. The CDR3 nucleotides read TGCAGTGCTAGAGATCAGGTCGATGAGCAGTTCTTC. This encodes CSARDQVDEQFF.

This clonotype was observed at least ten times. The chain combines TRBV27 with TRBJ2-7; TRBD1 agrees at 8 bases. This CDR3 is built from 14 residues. V shed 5 bases and J 3 bases; nucleotides not matched to a gene: 6. Germline lookup yields CDR1 MNHEY and CDR2 SMNVEV (reference sequence). CDR3 DNA: TGTGCCAGCAGTCACGACAGGGGTTACTACGAGCAGTACTTC. This translates into CASSHDRGYYEQYF.

This clonotype was recorded a few times. An end of the junction differs from the germline gene, which may be a read error. The gene calls are TRBV19 and TRBJ2-1; 12 positions agree with TRBD2. From germline, CDR1 is LNHDA and CDR2 SQIVND (reference sequence). CDR3 length: 15 amino acids. This chain's CDR3 is CASSSGASGRDEQFF. DNA for the CDR3: TGTGCCAGCAGTAGTGGGGCTAGCGGGAGGGATGAGCAGTTCTTC.

This clonotype was found many times. V is TRBV5-1 and J is TRBJ2-1, with D unclear. From germline, CDR1 is SGHRS and CDR2 YFSETQ. V gave up 8 bases and J gave up 5 bases, with 17 bases separating them. The CDR3 consists of 14 residues. This chain's CDR3 is CASRSPYRDNEQFF. The CDR3, as DNA: TGCGCCAGTAGGTCCCCTTACCGTGACAATGAGCAGTTCTTC.

The chain carries TRBV12-3 or TRBV12-4 and TRBJ1-4, with a weak D call TRBD1 (5 bases). This CDR3 spans 15 amino acids. The V end lost 3 bases, the J end lost 4 bases, and 12 bases lay between the germline ends. The CDR3 region is CASSFDSSLNEKLFF. CDR3 bases: TGTGCCAGCAGTTTCGACAGTTCCCTTAATGAAAAACTGTTTTTT.

This clonotype was observed at least ten times. V gene TRBV6-2 or TRBV6-3 combines with J gene TRBJ2-1; D possibly corresponds to TRBD2 (6 bases). Trimming pared 5 bases from V and 5 bases from J, leaving 16 bases between. Per germline, CDR1 MNHEY and CDR2 SVGEGT. CDR3 length equals 15 residues. This chain's CDR3 is CASSRPYGGNNEQFF. The CDR3 DNA reads as TGTGCCAGCAGTAGACCCTATGGCGGGAACAATGAGCAGTTCTTC.

This clonotype was picked up many times. The gene calls are TRBV6-5 and TRBJ2-2, with a weak D call TRBD2 (5 bases). This CDR3 comprises 14 residues. The ends were cut back, 4 bases at V and 4 bases at J, with 10 bases in the middle. CDR1 is MNHEY, CDR2 SVGAGI, per germline. In nucleotides, the CDR3 is TGTGCCAGCAGTTGGAGGACCCGCACCGGGGAGCTGTTTTTT. Translated: CASSWRTRTGELFF.